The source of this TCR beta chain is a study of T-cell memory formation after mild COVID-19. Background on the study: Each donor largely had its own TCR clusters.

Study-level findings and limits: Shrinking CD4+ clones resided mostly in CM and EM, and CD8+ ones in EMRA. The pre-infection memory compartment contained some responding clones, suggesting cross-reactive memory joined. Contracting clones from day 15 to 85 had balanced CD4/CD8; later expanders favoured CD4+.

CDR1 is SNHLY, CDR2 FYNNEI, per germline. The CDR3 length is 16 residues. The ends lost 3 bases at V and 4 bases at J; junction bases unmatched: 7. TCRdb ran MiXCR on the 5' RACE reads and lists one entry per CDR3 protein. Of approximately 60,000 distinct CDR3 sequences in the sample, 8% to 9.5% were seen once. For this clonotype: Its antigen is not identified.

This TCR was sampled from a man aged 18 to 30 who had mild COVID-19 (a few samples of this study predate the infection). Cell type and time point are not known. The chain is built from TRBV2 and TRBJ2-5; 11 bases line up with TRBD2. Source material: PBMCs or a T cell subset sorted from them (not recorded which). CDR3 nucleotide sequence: TGTGCCAGCAGTGAGAATAGCGGGGGGGCCTCAGAGACCCAGTACTTC. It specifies CASSENSGGASETQYF.